A selection of T cell receptor beta chains follows, all from one sample in a study of T cell responses to AZD1222 COVID-19 vaccine. Repertoires were generated with immunoSEQ multiplex PCR, while TCRdb's copy carries only in-frame clones and drops some. The sample has 95,000 to 150,000 clones; around 83% are singletons. The sequencing used peripheral blood, collected 28 days after the second AZD1222 dose. Receptors originate from an adult who received the AZD1222 COVID-19 vaccine. CDR3s include the opening cysteine and the closing phenylalanine or tryptophan. The size of a clone is reported for some rows only, either as once, few or many, or as a class for expanded clones.

CASSLGDGELFF,TRBV11-2,once,TRBJ2-2,12
CASSPRGQGERTQYF,TRBV19,.,TRBJ2-5,15
CASSLDRSEQYF,TRBV11-2,once,TRBJ2-7,12
CASSQGAGQGSNEQYF,TRBV4-3,once,TRBJ2-7,16
CASSISVSYNEQFF,TRBV19,.,TRBJ2-1,14
CSVRIGETQYF,TRBV29-1,few,TRBJ2-5,11
CASSLGTSGVETQYF,TRBV7-9,few,TRBJ2-5,15
CASRDFLMNTEAFF,TRBV6-5,.,TRBJ1-1,14
CASRAAWVYASYEQYF,TRBV11-2,.,TRBJ2-7,16
CASSLDRGTTEAFF,TRBV5-1,.,TRBJ1-1,14
CASRGRQGDYGYTF,TRBV2,.,TRBJ1-2,14
CASSQVYGGGGGELFF,TRBV3-1/TRBV3-2,.,TRBJ2-2,16
CASSLTGTTKQETQYF,TRBV6-6,.,TRBJ2-5,16
CASSLDSSGNTIYF,TRBV4-1,.,TRBJ1-3,14
CASSQGDRDYTF,TRBV7-9,.,TRBJ1-2,12
CASSFGEDYGYTF,TRBV27,once,TRBJ1-2,13
CASSESPGTGAYNEQFF,TRBV7-6,once,TRBJ2-1,17
CASSQYGGLYEQYF,TRBV3-1/TRBV3-2,.,TRBJ2-7,14
CASSTRYRDRGLETQYF,TRBV21-1,few,TRBJ2-5,17
CASSSYLGTDTQYF,TRBV5-1,.,TRBJ2-3,14
CASSQPSGGRNIQYF,TRBV14,.,TRBJ2-4,15
CASSLWAYFEQYF,TRBV28,.,TRBJ2-7,13
CASRAGQGGYGELFF,TRBV2,.,TRBJ2-2,15
CASSSGRTFGGYTF,TRBV11-3,.,TRBJ1-2,14
CASSVVTSGFGEQYF,TRBV9,.,TRBJ2-7,15
CASRGQVDTGELFF,TRBV7-9,.,TRBJ2-2,14
CAGLEQGTQPQHF,TRBV6-4,few,TRBJ1-5,13
CASTARRGAFATNEKLFF,TRBV19,.,TRBJ1-4,18
CASSENYGSGVDTQYF,TRBV5-1,.,TRBJ2-3,16
CAIGGAGARTGNTIYF,TRBV10-3,.,TRBJ1-3,16
CASSLGGGRDTEAFF,TRBV7-2,.,TRBJ1-1,15
CASSRGPGTNSPLHF,TRBV4-1,once,TRBJ1-6,15
CAWSLQGAGNTIYF,TRBV30,.,TRBJ1-3,14
CASSLDGPRTGELFF,TRBV5-1,.,TRBJ2-2,15
CASSLRTGYINQPQHF,TRBV5-6,.,TRBJ1-5,16
CASSFGGGATGELFF,TRBV7-9,.,TRBJ2-2,15
CAWSVTHPRGTQYF,TRBV30,.,TRBJ2-5,14
CATRTPTSPYEQYF,TRBV2,.,TRBJ2-7,14
CASSFRTGNYGYTF,TRBV6-5,.,TRBJ1-2,14
CASSPGQGLSWTEAFF,TRBV19,.,TRBJ1-1,16
CASTVQGAWDEQFF,TRBV6-6,few,TRBJ2-1,14
CASSLPQGWGEKLFF,TRBV7-9,.,TRBJ1-4,15
CASSQNAAPSNQPQHF,TRBV4-1,.,TRBJ1-5,16
CASSDRGHEQYF,TRBV2,.,TRBJ2-7,12
CAWSVGGAEAFF,TRBV30,few,TRBJ1-1,12
CASSPSGGASSHEQYF,TRBV27,few,TRBJ2-7,16
CASSSPPRTNYGYTF,TRBV28,.,TRBJ1-2,15
CATSRDLRGGQRYGYTF,TRBV15,once,TRBJ1-2,17
CASSTRRGTGGSYGYTF,TRBV19,.,TRBJ1-2,17
CASSPRFEKLFF,TRBV12-3/TRBV12-4,.,TRBJ1-4,12
CASSAPAGTGPNQPQHF,TRBV6-1,.,TRBJ1-5,17
CATKAWDSNYGYTF,TRBV11-3,.,TRBJ1-2,14
CASSQGGQGYF,TRBV3-1/TRBV3-2,.,TRBJ2-3,11
CASVQGGGEQFF,TRBV6-5,once,TRBJ2-1,12
CAWSVLGPAASGGNEQFF,TRBV30,.,TRBJ2-1,18
CASSEGQPYGYTF,TRBV6-1,.,TRBJ1-2,13
CSARDEKLFF,TRBV20-1,.,TRBJ1-4,10